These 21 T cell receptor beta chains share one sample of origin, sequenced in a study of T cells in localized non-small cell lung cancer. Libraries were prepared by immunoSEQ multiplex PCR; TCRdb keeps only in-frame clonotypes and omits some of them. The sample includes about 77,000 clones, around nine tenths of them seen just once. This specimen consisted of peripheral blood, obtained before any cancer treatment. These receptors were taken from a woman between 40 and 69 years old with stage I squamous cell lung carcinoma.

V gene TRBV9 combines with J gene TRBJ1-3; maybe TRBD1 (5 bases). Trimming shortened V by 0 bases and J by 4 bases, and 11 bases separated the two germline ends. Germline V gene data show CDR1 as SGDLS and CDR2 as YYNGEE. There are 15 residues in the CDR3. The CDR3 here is CASSVDQGRGNTIYF. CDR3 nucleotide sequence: TGTGCCAGCAGCGTAGATCAGGGTAGGGGAAACACCATATATTTT.

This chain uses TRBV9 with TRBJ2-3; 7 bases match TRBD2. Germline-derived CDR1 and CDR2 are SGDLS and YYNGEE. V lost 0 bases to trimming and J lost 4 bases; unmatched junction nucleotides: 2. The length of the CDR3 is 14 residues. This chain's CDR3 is CASSVEGGPDTQYF. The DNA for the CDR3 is TGTGCCAGCAGCGTAGAGGGAGGGCCAGATACGCAGTATTTT.

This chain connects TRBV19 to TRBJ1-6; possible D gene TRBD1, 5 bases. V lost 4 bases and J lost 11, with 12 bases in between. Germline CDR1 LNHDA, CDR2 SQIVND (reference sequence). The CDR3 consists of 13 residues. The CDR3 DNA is TGTGCCAGTAGTAACCTACTAGGGGCACCCCTCCACTTT. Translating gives CASSNLLGAPLHF.

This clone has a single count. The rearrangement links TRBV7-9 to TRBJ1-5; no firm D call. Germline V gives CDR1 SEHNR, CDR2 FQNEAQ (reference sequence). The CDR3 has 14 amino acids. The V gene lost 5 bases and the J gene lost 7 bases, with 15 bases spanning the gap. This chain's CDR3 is CASSQTPGGQPQHF. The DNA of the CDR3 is TGTGCCAGCAGCCAAACCCCAGGAGGGCAGCCCCAGCATTTT.

Here the CDR3 reads CASSVEATTDTQYF. The CDR3 coding sequence is TGTGCCAGCAGCGTAGAAGCGACAACAGATACGCAGTATTTT. The chain has TRBV9 and TRBJ2-3; D is ambiguous. Germline V gene lookup returns CDR1 SGDLS and CDR2 YYNGEE. The CDR3 runs 14 residues. Between the trimmed V and J ends, which lost 0 bases and 3 bases, there was a span of 8 bases.

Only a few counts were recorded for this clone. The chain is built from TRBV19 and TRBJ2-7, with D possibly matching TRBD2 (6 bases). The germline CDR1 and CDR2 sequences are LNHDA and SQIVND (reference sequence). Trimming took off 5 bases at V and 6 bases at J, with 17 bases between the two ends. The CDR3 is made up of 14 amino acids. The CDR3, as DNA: TGTGCCAGTAGTCGAGCGGGCCCGACGGGCGAGCAGTACTTC. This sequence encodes CASSRAGPTGEQYF.

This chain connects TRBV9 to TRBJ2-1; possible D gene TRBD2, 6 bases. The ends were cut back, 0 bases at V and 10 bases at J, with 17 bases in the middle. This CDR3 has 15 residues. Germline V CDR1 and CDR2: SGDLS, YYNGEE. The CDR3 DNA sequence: TGTGCCAGCAGCGTAGAGGGGCGGGGTGAGGCGGAGCAGTTCTTC. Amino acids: CASSVEGRGEAEQFF.

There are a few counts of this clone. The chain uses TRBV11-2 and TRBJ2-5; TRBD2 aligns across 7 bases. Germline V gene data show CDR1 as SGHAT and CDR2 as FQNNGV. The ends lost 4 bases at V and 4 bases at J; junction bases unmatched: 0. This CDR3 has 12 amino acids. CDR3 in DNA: TGTGCCAGCAGCTCGGGGGGAGAGACCCAGTACTTC. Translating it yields CASSSGGETQYF.

The DNA of the CDR3 is TGTGCCAGCAGCTTGGATGTGTCACCCCTCCACTTT. Its protein is CASSLDVSPLHF. The rearrangement uses TRBV5-5 and TRBJ1-6; no clear D gene. In germline, CDR1 is SGHKS, CDR2 YYEKEE (reference sequence). This CDR3 is built from 12 residues. Trimming took off 0 bases at V and 10 bases at J, with 5 bases between the two ends.

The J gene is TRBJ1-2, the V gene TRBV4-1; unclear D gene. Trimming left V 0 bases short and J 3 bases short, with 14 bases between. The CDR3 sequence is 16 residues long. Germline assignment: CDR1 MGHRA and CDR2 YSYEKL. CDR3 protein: CASSQEGGSIDYGYTF. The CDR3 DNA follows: TGCGCCAGCAGCCAAGAAGGAGGGAGTATTGACTATGGCTACACCTTC.

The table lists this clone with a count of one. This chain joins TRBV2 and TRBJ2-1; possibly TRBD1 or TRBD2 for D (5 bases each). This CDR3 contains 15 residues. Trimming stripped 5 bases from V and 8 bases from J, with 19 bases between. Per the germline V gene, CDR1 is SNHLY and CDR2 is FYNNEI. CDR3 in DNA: TGTGCCAGCAGTACCGGGACCCCCTCTACCTATGAGCAGTTCTTC. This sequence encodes CASSTGTPSTYEQFF.

CDR3 sequence: CASCDPARNGYTF. The CDR3 DNA follows: TGTGCCAGCTGCGACCCGGCTCGGAATGGCTACACCTTC. The gene calls are TRBV2 and TRBJ1-2; no definite D call. V was shortened by 8 bases and J by 6 bases, with 16 bases between the two germline ends. The CDR3 runs 13 residues. CDR1 SNHLY and CDR2 FYNNEI come from the germline V gene.

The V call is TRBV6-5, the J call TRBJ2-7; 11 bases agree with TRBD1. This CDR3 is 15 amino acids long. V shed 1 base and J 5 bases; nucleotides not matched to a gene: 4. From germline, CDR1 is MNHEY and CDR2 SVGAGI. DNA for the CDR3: TGTGCCAGCAGTTACTTCGGACAGGGGGCAAACGAGCAGTACTTC. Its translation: CASSYFGQGANEQYF.

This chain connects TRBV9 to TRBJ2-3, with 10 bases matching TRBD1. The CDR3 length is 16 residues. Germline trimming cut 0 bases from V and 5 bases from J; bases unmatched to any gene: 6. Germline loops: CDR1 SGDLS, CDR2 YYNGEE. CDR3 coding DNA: TGTGCCAGCAGCGTAGCCGGGACAGGGGTGGTAGATACGCAGTATTTT. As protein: CASSVAGTGVVDTQYF.

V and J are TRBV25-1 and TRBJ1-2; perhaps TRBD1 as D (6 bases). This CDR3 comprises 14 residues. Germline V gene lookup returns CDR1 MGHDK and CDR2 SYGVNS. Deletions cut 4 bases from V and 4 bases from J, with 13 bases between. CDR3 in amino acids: CASSAPGVPYGYTF. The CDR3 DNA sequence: TGTGCCAGCAGTGCCCCAGGGGTTCCCTATGGCTACACCTTC.

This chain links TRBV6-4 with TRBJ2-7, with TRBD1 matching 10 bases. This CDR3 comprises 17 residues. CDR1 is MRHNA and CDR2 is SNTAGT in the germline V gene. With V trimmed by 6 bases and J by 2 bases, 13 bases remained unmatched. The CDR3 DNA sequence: TGTGCCAGCAGGGTCCCGGGACAGGGGTTTGAGACCTACGAGCAGTACTTC. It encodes CASRVPGQGFETYEQYF.

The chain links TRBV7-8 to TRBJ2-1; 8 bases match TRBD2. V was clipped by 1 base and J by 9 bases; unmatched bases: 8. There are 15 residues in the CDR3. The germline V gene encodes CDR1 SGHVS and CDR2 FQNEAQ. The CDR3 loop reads CASSLVTGLAIEQFF. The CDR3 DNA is TGTGCCAGCAGCTTAGTGACAGGACTAGCTATTGAGCAGTTCTTC.

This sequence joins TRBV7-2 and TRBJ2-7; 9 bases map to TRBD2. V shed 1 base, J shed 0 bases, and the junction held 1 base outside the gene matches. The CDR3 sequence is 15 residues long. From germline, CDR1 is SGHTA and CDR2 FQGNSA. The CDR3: CASSLVAGDSYEQYF. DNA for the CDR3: TGTGCCAGCAGCTTAGTAGCGGGGGACTCCTACGAGCAGTACTTC.

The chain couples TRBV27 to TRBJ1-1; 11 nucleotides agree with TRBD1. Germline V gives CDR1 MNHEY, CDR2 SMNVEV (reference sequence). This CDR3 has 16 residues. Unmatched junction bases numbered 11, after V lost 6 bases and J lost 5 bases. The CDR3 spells CASSAGTGGVETEAFF. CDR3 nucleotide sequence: TGTGCCAGCAGCGCCGGGACAGGGGGAGTTGAAACTGAAGCTTTCTTT.

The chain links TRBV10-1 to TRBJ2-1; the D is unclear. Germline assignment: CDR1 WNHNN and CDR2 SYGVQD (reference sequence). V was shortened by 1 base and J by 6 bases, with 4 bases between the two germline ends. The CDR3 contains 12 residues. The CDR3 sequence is CASSELSNEQFF. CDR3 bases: TGCGCCAGCAGTGAGTTGAGCAATGAGCAGTTCTTC.

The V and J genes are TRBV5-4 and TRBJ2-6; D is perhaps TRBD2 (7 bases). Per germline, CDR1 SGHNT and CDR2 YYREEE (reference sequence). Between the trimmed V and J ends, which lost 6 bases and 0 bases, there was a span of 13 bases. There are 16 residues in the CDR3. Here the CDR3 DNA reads TGTGCCAGCACCTGGGGAGGGGGCTCTGGGGCCAACGTCCTGACTTTC. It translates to CASTWGGGSGANVLTF.